Presented here are 3 T cell receptor beta chains from one specimen sequenced in a study of blood T cell repertoires in COVID-19. TCRdb keeps only in-frame clones here, not all; method: immunoSEQ multiplex PCR. Of some 31,000 clones listed, 85% to 95% were seen once; the top ten hold around 5.2%. The sequenced sample consisted of peripheral blood. Every receptor here comes from a human donor in a cohort sampled during active COVID-19.

The gene calls are TRBV9 and TRBJ1-1; weak D call: TRBD1 (6 bases). The CDR3 spans 14 residues. With 0 bases removed from V and 3 bases from J, the gap between germline ends came to 9 bases. Looked up from germline, CDR1 is SGDLS and CDR2 is YYNGEE. CDR3 DNA sequence: TGTGCCAGCAGCGTAGGGGACACTCACACTGAAGCTTTCTTT. Translation: CASSVGDTHTEAFF.

This sequence joins TRBV9 and TRBJ2-1; D is undetermined. Germline CDR1 and CDR2: SGDLS and YYNGEE. The CDR3 is 14 amino acids. The V and J ends lost 0 bases and 8 bases respectively, with 12 bases between them. The DNA for the CDR3 is TGTGCCAGCAGCGTAGGAGGTGGTACGCATGAGCAGTTCTTC. This gives the protein CASSVGGGTHEQFF.

The chain carries TRBV5-1 and TRBJ2-1, with 15 bases lining up with TRBD2. The junction had 5 bases not matched to a gene; V was cut back by 4 bases and J by 3 bases. This CDR3 comprises 17 residues. Germline loops: CDR1 SGHRS, CDR2 YFSETQ. The CDR3 DNA follows: TGCGCCAGCAGCGGGGGGACTAGCGGGAGGCTCTACAATGAGCAGTTCTTC. It yields the protein CASSGGTSGRLYNEQFF.